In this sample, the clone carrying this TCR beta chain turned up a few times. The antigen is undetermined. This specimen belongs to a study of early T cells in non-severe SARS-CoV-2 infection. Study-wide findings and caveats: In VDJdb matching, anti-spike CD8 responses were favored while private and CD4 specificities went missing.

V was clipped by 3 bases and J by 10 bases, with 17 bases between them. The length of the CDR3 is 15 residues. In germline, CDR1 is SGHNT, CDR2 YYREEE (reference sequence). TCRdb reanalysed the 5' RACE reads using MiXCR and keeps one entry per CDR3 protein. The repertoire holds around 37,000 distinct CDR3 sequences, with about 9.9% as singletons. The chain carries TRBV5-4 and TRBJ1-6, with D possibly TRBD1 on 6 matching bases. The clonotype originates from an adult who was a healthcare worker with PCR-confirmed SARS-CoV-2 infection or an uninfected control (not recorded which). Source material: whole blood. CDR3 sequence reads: CASSWAGARESPLHF. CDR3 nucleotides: TGTGCCAGCAGCTGGGCAGGGGCCCGAGAGTCACCCCTCCACTTT. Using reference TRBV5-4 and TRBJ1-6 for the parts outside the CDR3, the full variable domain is ETGVTQSPTHLIKTRGQQVTLRCSSQSGHNTVSWYQQALGQGPQFIFQYYREEENGRGNFPPRFSGLQFPNYSSELNVNALELDDSALYLCASSWAGARESPLHFGNGTRLTVT.